Sequencing of this TCR beta chain was carried out in a study of beta chain features in type 1 diabetes. A remark on this clone: The target antigen is unknown.

Germline-derived CDR1 and CDR2 are MNHEY and SVGAGI. Trimming took 4 bases from V and 3 from J; bases not matched to a gene: 1. The length of the CDR3 is 13 residues. Reverse transcription of all isolated RNA meant that expressed TCRB transcripts were sequenced. The repertoire was sequenced with immunoSEQ multiplex PCR; TCRdb's copy has only in-frame clones and lacks some. The table lists 130,000 to 150,000 clones, under 11% of them singletons. Broader study findings: Whether HLA type affects TCRB rearrangement stayed undetermined in the present work. Patients with type 1 diabetes showed fewer VDJ junction insertions and more deletions.

The chain has TRBV6-5 and TRBJ2-7, with 9 bases matching TRBD1. This receptor was taken from a young man in good health. The sample comprised naive CD4+ T cells from blood. The CDR3 loop reads CASSLGQGYEQYF. For the CDR3, the DNA is TGTGCCAGCAGTTTGGGACAGGGCTACGAGCAGTACTTC.